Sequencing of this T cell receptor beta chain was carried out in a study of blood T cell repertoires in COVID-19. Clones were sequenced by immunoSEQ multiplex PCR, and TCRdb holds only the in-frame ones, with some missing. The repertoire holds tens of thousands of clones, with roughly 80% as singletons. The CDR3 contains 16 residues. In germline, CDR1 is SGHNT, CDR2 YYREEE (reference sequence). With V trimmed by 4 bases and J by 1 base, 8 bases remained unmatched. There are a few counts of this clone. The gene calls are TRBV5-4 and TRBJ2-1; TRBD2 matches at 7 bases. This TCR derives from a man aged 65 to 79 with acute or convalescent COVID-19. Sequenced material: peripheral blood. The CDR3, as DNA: TGTGCCAGCAGCCCCCCGGGGGGAGAGTCCTACAATGAGCAGTTCTTC. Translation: CASSPPGGESYNEQFF.